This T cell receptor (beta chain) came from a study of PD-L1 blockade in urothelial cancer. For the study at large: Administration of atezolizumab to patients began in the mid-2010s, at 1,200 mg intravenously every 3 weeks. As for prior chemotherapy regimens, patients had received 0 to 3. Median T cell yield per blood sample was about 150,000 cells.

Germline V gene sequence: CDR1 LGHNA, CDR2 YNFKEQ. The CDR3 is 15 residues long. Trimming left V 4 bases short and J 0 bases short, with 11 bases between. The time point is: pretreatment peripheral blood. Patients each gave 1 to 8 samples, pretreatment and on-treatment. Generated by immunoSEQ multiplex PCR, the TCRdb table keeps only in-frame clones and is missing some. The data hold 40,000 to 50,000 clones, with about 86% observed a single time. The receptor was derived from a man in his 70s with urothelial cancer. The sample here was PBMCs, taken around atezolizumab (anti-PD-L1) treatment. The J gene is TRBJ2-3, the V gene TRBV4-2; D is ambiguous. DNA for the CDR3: TGTGCCAGCAGCCCACGAAGCGATAGCACAGATACGCAGTATTTT. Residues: CASSPRSDSTDTQYF.